This T cell receptor beta chain was sequenced in a study of cytomegalovirus exposure and HLA in healthy donors. PCR employed 60 Vbeta and 13 Jbeta primers. Clones were read by immunoSEQ multiplex PCR, and TCRdb kept only the in-frame ones, dropping some. The sample carries 85,000 to 100,000 clones, about four fifths recorded once. As concerns this clone: The target antigen is unknown.

Germline values: CDR1 SGHRS, CDR2 YFSETQ. The trim removed 3 bases at V and 1 base at J, leaving 3 bases unmatched. This CDR3 is built from 14 residues. Points from the study as a whole: A likely sequencing artifact accounted for one observed cluster of highly shared sequence variants. As was reported, the classifier diagnosed cytomegalovirus status with high specificity and sensitivity. Presence/absence analyses supposed approximately even sequencing depth among donors.

The chain is built from TRBV5-1 and TRBJ2-7, with 8 bases identical to TRBD2. Sequencing input: PBMCs. This clonotype originated in a human donor in good health. The CDR3 protein is CASSSGGNSYEQYF. DNA of the CDR3: TGCGCCAGCAGCTCGGGAGGGAATTCCTACGAGCAGTACTTC.